This entry is about one T cell receptor beta chain. Its target is unknown. Generated by immunoSEQ multiplex PCR, the TCRdb table keeps only in-frame clones and is missing some. The sample shows about 19,000 clones, around 90% of them seen only once. Busulfan-fludarabine conditioning, marrow transplant, and cyclophosphamide on days +3 and +4 were administered. The record originates from a study of T cells after posttransplantation cyclophosphamide. Study observations and caveats: Donor-recipient repertoire similarity was low at 1-2 months, rising over year one. Blood and skin or GI T cell repertoires showed limited TRB overlap.

The starting material was PBMCs, obtained after allogeneic stem cell transplant with posttransplant cyclophosphamide. This TCR came from a female patient between 40 and 55 years old who received an allogeneic stem cell transplant from a related donor, was CMV-positive, and had no GVHD. Some of these T cells may belong to the graft donor.

The CDR3 spells CASSNLGLYYEQYF. As DNA, the CDR3 is TGTGCCAGCAGCAACCTGGGCCTATACTACGAGCAGTACTTC. This chain links TRBV21-1 with TRBJ2-7; whether TRBD1, the table's D call, matches the DNA was not checked. TRBV21-1 is a pseudogene segment. The CDR3 is 14 residues long.